Listed here are 18 T cell receptor beta chains from one sample, sequenced in a study of cytomegalovirus exposure and HLA in healthy donors (dated 2017 in TCRdb). The library came from the immunoSEQ multiplex PCR assay. A mixture of 60 forward primers for TCR Vbeta segments and 13 reverse primers for TCR Jbeta segments was used in the multiplex PCR. In its TCRdb copy, this immuneACCESS table keeps in-frame sequences only and misses some clones. Where compared with another copy, unresolved V genes explain less than half of these, and the others have no known cause. In all, the sample holds about 150,000 clones, and 70% of those were seen once. The ten largest clones capture 2.1% of the sample. Sequencing input: PBMCs. These receptors were obtained from a woman between 55 and 75 years old in good health and CMV-seropositive.

V is TRBV20-1 and J is TRBJ2-1, with D unresolved. The CDR3 length is 11 residues. The V end lost 1 base, the J end lost 6 bases, and 4 bases lay between the germline ends. CDR1 and CDR2 (germline): DFQATT, SNEGSKA (reference sequence). The CDR3 DNA reads TGCAGTGCTAGAGCGGTCAATGAGCAGTTCTTC. Translated: CSARAVNEQFF.

This chain joins TRBV28 and TRBJ2-5; D remains unclear. The J call may be faulty, since TRBJ2-7 better matches the DNA end. From germline, CDR1 is MDHEN and CDR2 SYDVKM. The CDR3 length is 12 residues. Here the CDR3 reads CASSYGKYEQYF. In DNA form, the CDR3 reads TGTGCCAGCAGCTACGGTAAATACGAGCAGTACTTC.

The chain carries TRBV5-1 and TRBJ2-7; D is possibly TRBD1 (6 bases). This CDR3 has 13 amino acids. V gave up 2 bases and J gave up 3 bases, with 9 bases separating them. Looked up from germline, CDR1 is SGHRS and CDR2 is YFSETQ. The CDR3 DNA follows: TGCGCCAGCAGCTTCTTCAGGGGCTACGAGCAGTACTTC. Its protein is CASSFFRGYEQYF.

This clone has only a few counts. The genes are TRBV5-1 and TRBJ1-1; TRBD1 is a possible D gene (6 bases). Germline V lookup: CDR1 SGHRS, CDR2 YFSETQ. The CDR3 has 14 amino acids. Trimming took off 4 bases at V and 3 bases at J, with 13 bases between the two ends. CDR3: CASSLDRPDTEAFF. The CDR3 region has the DNA TGCGCCAGCAGCCTAGACAGGCCCGACACTGAAGCTTTCTTT.

There are a few counts of this clone. V usage is TRBV28 and J usage is TRBJ1-1, with 9 bases matching TRBD1. Trimming took 8 bases from V and 6 from J; bases not matched to a gene: 16. Germline V gene sequence: CDR1 MDHEN, CDR2 SYDVKM. The CDR3 is 16 residues long. CDR3 sequence reads: CASFPSGTGSWPEAFF. The CDR3 coding sequence is TGTGCCAGCTTCCCATCCGGGACAGGGAGTTGGCCTGAAGCTTTCTTT.

The rearrangement links TRBV25-1 to TRBJ2-7; the match to TRBD2 covers 8 bases. The length of the CDR3 is 14 residues. CDR1 is MGHDK, CDR2 SYGVNS, per germline. V lost 5 bases and J lost 4; bases outside the gene matches: 7. The DNA for the CDR3 is TGTGCCAGCAGTCGTCGGGAGGGCCCATACGAGCAGTACTTC. Residues: CASSRREGPYEQYF.

The chain carries TRBV5-1 and TRBJ2-3, with TRBD1 as a possible D gene (5 bases). Looked up from germline, CDR1 is SGHRS and CDR2 is YFSETQ. The V gene lost 4 bases and the J gene lost 0 bases, with 12 bases spanning the gap. The CDR3 length is 15 residues. This chain's CDR3 is CASSQTTVSTDTQYF. DNA of the CDR3: TGCGCCAGCAGCCAAACGACAGTGAGCACAGATACGCAGTATTTT.

The V call is TRBV6-1, the J call TRBJ1-1; 9 nucleotides align to TRBD1. The CDR3 consists of 14 residues. Looked up from germline, CDR1 is MNHNS and CDR2 is SASEGT. The ends lost 7 bases at V and 3 bases at J; junction bases unmatched: 6. DNA of the CDR3: TGTGCCAGCATCGGGACAGGGCGGTACACTGAAGCTTTCTTT. As protein: CASIGTGRYTEAFF.

There are a few counts of this clone. The chain combines TRBV19 with TRBJ2-6, with D tentatively TRBD2 (5 bases). The CDR3 runs to 15 residues. The germline gives CDR1 LNHDA, CDR2 SQIVND (reference sequence). V was cut by 5 bases and J by 4 bases, with 12 bases left in between. The CDR3 reads CASSFPGSGANVLTF. The CDR3 DNA follows: TGTGCCAGTAGTTTCCCGGGGTCCGGGGCCAACGTCCTGACTTTC.

This clone was observed a few times. This chain joins TRBV5-1 and TRBJ1-2; the match to TRBD1 covers 10 bases. This CDR3 spans 13 amino acids. The V gene's germline CDR1 is SGHRS and CDR2 YFSETQ. J lost 4 bases, V lost 9 bases, and 6 bases had no gene match. The CDR3 loop reads CATSGTGAYGYTF. The CDR3 nucleotides are TGCGCCACCTCCGGGACAGGGGCCTATGGCTACACCTTC.

Only a few counts were recorded for this clone. The V call is TRBV27, the J call TRBJ2-1, with TRBD2 as a possible D gene (5 bases). V was trimmed by 2 bases and J by 4 bases, leaving 6 bases between them. Germline loops: CDR1 MNHEY, CDR2 SMNVEV (reference sequence). The CDR3 totals 13 residues. CDR3 DNA: TGTGCCAGCAGTTTAGAGGGATACAATGAGCAGTTCTTC. This translates into CASSLEGYNEQFF.

The chain uses TRBV5-1 and TRBJ2-7; TRBD2 matches 9 bases. This CDR3 has 14 amino acids. CDR1 and CDR2 from the germline V gene are SGHRS and YFSETQ. The ends lost 4 bases at V and 5 bases at J; junction bases unmatched: 7. The DNA of the CDR3 is TGCGCCAGCAGCCATAGCGGGAGCATCGACGAGCAGTACTTC. It is translated as CASSHSGSIDEQYF.

V is TRBV2 and J is TRBJ1-2; TRBD1 aligns across 8 bases. Germline values: CDR1 SNHLY, CDR2 FYNNEI. The CDR3 is made up of 18 amino acids. The J segment lost 4 bases and the V segment lost 2 bases, leaving 15 bases of the junction unmatched. The CDR3 protein is CASSESSLSTGAIYGYTF. CDR3 DNA sequence: TGTGCCAGCAGTGAAAGTTCCCTATCGACAGGGGCTATCTATGGCTACACCTTC.

The chain carries TRBV6-1 and TRBJ2-2, with D tentatively TRBD1 (5 bases). The CDR3 totals 14 residues. The V end lost 6 bases, the J end lost 6 bases, and 14 bases lay between the germline ends. CDR1 is MNHNS, CDR2 SASEGT, per germline. CDR3 region: CASRPPGIPGELFF. The DNA for the CDR3 is TGTGCCAGCAGGCCACCAGGGATCCCCGGGGAGCTGTTTTTT.

This clone was recorded only once. V and J are TRBV7-6 and TRBJ2-2; weak D call: TRBD2 (6 bases). V shed 5 bases and J shed 3 bases, with 13 bases lying between them. This CDR3 contains 15 residues. Per the germline V gene, CDR1 is SGHVS and CDR2 is FNYEAQ. Here the CDR3 DNA reads TGTGCCAGCAGCGCTGCGGGGATTGACACCGGGGAGCTGTTTTTT. It encodes CASSAAGIDTGELFF.

The gene calls are TRBV10-3 and TRBJ2-7; D is unresolved. Trimming pared 3 bases from V and 4 bases from J, leaving 10 bases between. Looked up from germline, CDR1 is ENHRY and CDR2 is SYGVKD. The CDR3 spans 13 residues. CDR3 nucleotides: TGTGCCATCAGTGACCCGCTCGGGTACGAGCAGTACTTC. Its protein product is CAISDPLGYEQYF.

The rearrangement uses TRBV7-3 and TRBJ1-2; TRBD1 might be the D (5 bases). This CDR3 spans 14 amino acids. Germline V gene sequence: CDR1 SGHTA, CDR2 FQGTGA. Between the trimmed V and J ends, which lost 1 base and 2 bases, there was a span of 8 bases. The CDR3 is CASSLNRGNYGYTF. In DNA form, the CDR3 reads TGTGCCAGCAGCTTAAATAGGGGCAACTATGGCTACACCTTC.

This clone has a single count. J is TRBJ2-1 and V is TRBV29-1; the match to TRBD1 covers 9 bases. V lost 5 bases and J lost 9; bases outside the gene matches: 11. CDR1 is SQVTM and CDR2 is ANQGSEA in the germline V gene. CDR3 length: 14 residues. The CDR3 sequence is CSVQLDRGVSEQFF. In DNA, the CDR3 is TGCAGCGTTCAGCTGGACAGGGGCGTAAGTGAGCAGTTCTTC.